The T cell receptor beta chain described here comes from a study of shared clonotypes between healthy human individuals. Study-level information: In total, the donors were two women and a few men aged 18 to 49. Findings of the study overall: Generally, estimated richness proved larger in naive subsets than it did in memory subsets. With a handful of donors compared, 4.5% to 6.5% of naive CD4 clonotypes were shared.

Only in-frame clones appear in the TCRdb table, and some are missing; sequencing was by immunoSEQ multiplex PCR. The top ten hold 0.5% to 0.6% of the sample, which has over a million clones, roughly 74% seen once. Regarding this clone: The target antigen is unknown.

Donors comprised healthy HIV-negative adults lacking recent acute infections or vaccinations. V gave up 5 bases and J gave up 6 bases; unmatched junction bases: 4. This CDR3 is 14 amino acids long. Germline-derived CDR1 and CDR2 are LGHNT and FRNRAP. This clonotype was sampled from a man younger than 35 in good health. Some clones in this sample may be carry-over from other donors' samples. The chain combines TRBV12-5 with TRBJ2-3; TRBD2 agrees at 11 bases. Specimen: memory CD4+ T cells from PBMCs. Subset meaning: CD45RA-negative fraction. This chain's CDR3 is CASGTSGRGDTQYF. CDR3 nucleotide sequence: TGTGCTAGTGGTACTAGCGGGAGAGGGGATACGCAGTATTTT. Complete variable domain (other parts from reference TRBV12-5 and TRBJ2-3): DARVTQTPRHKVTEMGQEVTMRCQPILGHNTVFWYRQTMMQGLELLAYFRNRAPLDDSGMPKDRFSAEMPDATLATLKIQPSEPRDSAVYFCASGTSGRGDTQYFGPGTRLTVL.